This T cell receptor beta chain emerged from a study of blood T cell repertoires in COVID-19. Study-wide context: Acute and convalescent COVID-19 samples came from the United States, Italy and Spain. PBMCs, B-cell-depleted T cells, or T cells were the source of the cDNA or gDNA that made up the material.

The CDR3 runs to 13 residues. Germline V gene sequence: CDR1 SNHLY, CDR2 FYNNEI. The V end lost 6 bases, the J end lost 0 bases, and 6 bases lay between the germline ends. As processed by the authors: Amplification of reference gene primers was used by the study to estimate nucleated cell counts. Here immunoSEQ multiplex PCR was the method, and the copy in TCRdb shows in-frame clones only, minus some. D and trimming were read from the DNA, whereas the V and J calls and clone size are those reported in that table. The sample records about 80,000 clones, about 79% being singletons. Sequencing was carried out using peripheral blood. This chain uses TRBV2 with TRBJ1-3; perhaps TRBD1 as D (6 bases). This TCR derives from a human donor in a cohort sampled during active COVID-19. In DNA form, the CDR3 reads TGTGCCAGCAGGGACAGCTCTGGAAACACCATATATTTT. It codes for CASRDSSGNTIYF.